This passage covers 21 T cell receptor beta chains from one sample sequenced in a study of T-cell reconstitution after alpha-beta-depleted transplantation in children. A TCRbeta library incorporating unique molecular identifiers was prepared. TCRdb redid the calling of the PCR reads with MiXCR, one entry per CDR3 protein. The sample contains 200,000 to 250,000 distinct CDR3 sequences, 8.5% to 10% of which appear only once. This specimen was PBMCs from the stem cell graft donor, taken from the stem cell graft. The source of these receptors is a human donor who donated a stem cell graft to a child with acute lymphoblastic leukemia.

This clonotype has a count of ten or more. V usage is TRBV27 and J usage is TRBJ2-1; TRBD1 matches at 8 bases. In germline, CDR1 is MNHEY, CDR2 SMNVEV (reference sequence). The CDR3 covers 14 residues. After removal of 3 bases from V and 8 bases from J, the junction contained 6 bases not matched to a gene. DNA of the CDR3: TGTGCCAGCAGTTTGTCTCAGGGGGCCTATGAGCAGTTCTTC. Protein: CASSLSQGAYEQFF.

Many counts were recorded for this clonotype. The chain employs TRBV25-1 and TRBJ1-2, with 11 positions matching TRBD1. CDR3 length: 14 amino acids. Germline V gene lookup returns CDR1 MGHDK and CDR2 SYGVNS. After removal of 7 bases from V and 4 bases from J, the junction contained 5 bases not matched to a gene. The CDR3 sequence: CASTGTGGGYGYTF. Written as DNA, the CDR3 is TGTGCCAGCACTGGGACAGGGGGTGGCTATGGCTACACCTTC.

The chain recombines TRBV12-3 or TRBV12-4 with TRBJ2-6; D is perhaps TRBD2 (6 bases). V was pared by 8 bases and J by 4 bases, with 15 bases between. This CDR3 region has 15 residues. The CDR3 is CASSRWEAGANVLTF. DNA of the CDR3: TGTGCCAGCTCTCGCTGGGAGGCCGGGGCCAACGTCCTGACTTTC.

The rearrangement joins TRBV5-1 to TRBJ1-1; D gene unclear. Germline V gene data show CDR1 as SGHRS and CDR2 as YFSETQ. The V and J ends lost 9 bases and 4 bases respectively, with 19 bases between them. The CDR3 spans 14 residues. The CDR3 reads CATSDGVGRTEAFF. CDR3 sequence (DNA): TGCGCCACATCGGATGGGGTTGGGCGCACTGAAGCTTTCTTT. Supplemented by reference TRBV5-1 and TRBJ1-1, the full variable domain reads KAGVTQTPRYLIKTRGQQVTLSCSPISGHRSVSWYQQTPGQGLQFLFEYFSETQRNKGNFPGRFSGRQFSNSRSEMNVSTLELGDSALYLCATSDGVGRTEAFFGQGTRLTVV.

This clonotype was counted ten times or more. This sequence joins TRBV5-1 and TRBJ1-5, with TRBD1 matching over 9 bases. This CDR3 has 16 amino acids. CDR1 and CDR2 from the germline V gene are SGHRS and YFSETQ. V was pared by 9 bases and J by 2 bases, with 12 bases of the junction left unmatched. The CDR3: CANRDREKSGNQPQHF. The CDR3 DNA is TGCGCCAACCGGGACAGGGAGAAATCCGGCAATCAGCCCCAGCATTTT.

Only a few counts were recorded for this clonotype. The genes are TRBV9 and TRBJ2-1; 10 positions match TRBD2. With 0 bases clipped from V and 0 bases from J, the junction kept 9 bases outside the gene matches. Germline loops: CDR1 SGDLS, CDR2 YYNGEE. CDR3 length: 19 residues. CDR3 amino acids: CASSVALLAGQSSYNEQFF. The CDR3 bases are TGTGCCAGCAGCGTAGCTTTACTAGCGGGACAGAGCTCCTACAATGAGCAGTTCTTC.

There are many counts of this clonotype. The V call is TRBV7-8, the J call TRBJ2-1; D unclear. CDR1 is SGHVS and CDR2 is FQNEAQ in the germline V gene. The ends were cut back, 2 bases at V and 0 bases at J, with 14 bases in the middle. The CDR3 runs to 17 residues. CDR3 sequence reads: CASSLRSGGSSYNEQFF. In DNA form, the CDR3 reads TGTGCCAGCAGCTTACGTTCGGGCGGAAGCTCCTACAATGAGCAGTTCTTC.

Written as DNA, the CDR3 is TGCGCCAGCAGCCGCCACCACGGGGGAGCTAGCGACACTGAAGCTTTCTTT. Translating it yields CASSRHHGGASDTEAFF. The rearrangement joins TRBV4-3 to TRBJ1-1, with D tentatively TRBD1 (5 bases). From germline, CDR1 is LGHNA and CDR2 YSLEER. The CDR3 runs to 17 residues. V was pared by 4 bases and J by 3 bases, with 21 bases between.

This chain uses TRBV12-3 or TRBV12-4 with TRBJ2-5; D remains ambiguous. The CDR3 has 14 amino acids. Trimming stripped 5 bases from V and 3 bases from J, with 13 bases between. The CDR3 region is CASSIEWPEETQYF. CDR3 in DNA: TGTGCCAGCAGTATTGAATGGCCAGAAGAGACCCAGTACTTC.

This clonotype was observed a few times. The rearrangement uses TRBV12-3 or TRBV12-4 and TRBJ2-1; 11 bases are a match to TRBD1. The junction had 15 bases not matched to a gene; V was cut back by 10 bases and J by 7 bases. This CDR3 has 16 amino acids. CDR3 amino acids: CATEGTGGILWNEQFF. The CDR3 DNA follows: TGTGCCACGGAGGGGACAGGGGGTATTTTATGGAATGAGCAGTTCTTC.

This clonotype was detected ten times or more. The chain joins TRBV5-1 to TRBJ2-5, with D unclear. Trimming pared 3 bases from V and 5 bases from J, leaving 8 bases between. The CDR3 has 12 amino acids. CDR1 is SGHRS and CDR2 is YFSETQ in the germline V gene. The CDR3 is CASSWHGETQYF. As DNA, the CDR3 is TGCGCCAGCAGCTGGCATGGGGAGACCCAGTACTTC. The whole variable domain, filled in from reference TRBV5-1 and TRBJ2-5, reads KAGVTQTPRYLIKTRGQQVTLSCSPISGHRSVSWYQQTPGQGLQFLFEYFSETQRNKGNFPGRFSGRQFSNSRSEMNVSTLELGDSALYLCASSWHGETQYFGPGTRLLVL.

This clonotype was seen ten or more times. This chain joins TRBV5-5 and TRBJ2-7, with D possibly called TRBD1 or TRBD2 (6 bases each). The CDR3 is 13 amino acids. V was trimmed by 4 bases and J by 7 bases, leaving 15 bases between them. The germline CDR1 and CDR2 sequences are SGHKS and YYEKEE (reference sequence). The CDR3 DNA reads as TGTGCCAGCAGCCCCCCGAGGGGGGTAGAGCAGTACTTC. This encodes CASSPPRGVEQYF.

The chain couples TRBV6-1 to TRBJ2-7; D unresolved. This CDR3 is built from 13 residues. V was clipped by 6 bases and J by 2 bases, with 11 bases between them. CDR1 is MNHNS and CDR2 is SASEGT in the germline V gene. CDR3 in DNA: TGTGCCAGCAGCCTCGCAGGAACCTACGAGCAGTACTTC. This gives the protein CASSLAGTYEQYF.

This clonotype was observed a few times. This chain joins TRBV7-8 and TRBJ1-2, with a tentative D call TRBD1 (5 bases). The germline gives CDR1 SGHVS, CDR2 FQNEAQ. Trimming shortened V by 4 bases and J by 6 bases, and 18 bases separated the two germline ends. The CDR3 contains 15 residues. CDR3 nucleotide sequence: TGTGCCAGCAGCTCTTGGGGTGGGACTGAGAATGGCTACACCTTC. Its translation: CASSSWGGTENGYTF.

This clonotype was seen at least ten times. The rearrangement uses TRBV6-4 and TRBJ2-2; no clear D gene. The CDR3 is made up of 15 amino acids. V lost 0 bases and J 6 bases, leaving 11 bases between the germline ends. The germline CDR1 and CDR2 sequences are MRHNA and SNTAGT. As DNA, the CDR3 is TGTGCCAGCAGTGACTCGGCGGATAAGGCCGGGGAGCTGTTTTTT. It codes for CASSDSADKAGELFF.

This clonotype was counted ten times or more. This chain connects TRBV20-1 to TRBJ1-1; D unclear. This CDR3 spans 17 amino acids. Germline CDR1 DFQATT, CDR2 SNEGSKA (reference sequence). Trimming cost V 0 bases and J 6 bases, with 23 bases left between them. Here the CDR3 DNA reads TGCAGTGCTAGAGATCACCACTCACGGGTCAGCCAACCTGAAGCTTTCTTT. Encoded protein: CSARDHHSRVSQPEAFF.

This rearrangement joins TRBV9 to TRBJ1-4, with D perhaps matching TRBD1 (5 bases). The V end lost 2 bases, the J end lost 2 bases, and 13 bases lay between the germline ends. The length of the CDR3 is 16 residues. From germline, CDR1 is SGDLS and CDR2 YYNGEE. CDR3 DNA sequence: TGTGCCAGCAGCGTGGATGGACAAACTACTAATGAAAAACTGTTTTTT. The encoded protein is CASSVDGQTTNEKLFF.

This clonotype has a count of ten or more. The chain links TRBV15 to TRBJ1-1; tentatively, D is TRBD1 (6 bases). Trimming took 4 bases from V and 2 from J, leaving 14 bases between them. Germline V gene sequence: CDR1 LNHNV, CDR2 YYDKDF (reference sequence). The CDR3 contains 15 residues. In DNA, the CDR3 is TGTGCCACCAGCAAAGAAGGGGGGCGTAACACTGAAGCTTTCTTT. Its protein is CATSKEGGRNTEAFF.

This clonotype was seen many times. The rearrangement links TRBV6-5 to TRBJ1-2; a possible D gene is TRBD1 (6 bases). The length of the CDR3 is 15 residues. Germline CDR1 MNHEY, CDR2 SVGAGI. Trimming removed 7 bases from V and 4 bases from J, with 19 bases in between. The CDR3 DNA reads TGTGCCAGCATTAGATCAGTAGGGGGGATCTATGGCTACACCTTC. It yields the protein CASIRSVGGIYGYTF.

As for this clonotype: Germline and junction disagree at one end, which may indicate a read error. The chain couples TRBV2 to TRBJ1-6, with TRBD1 identical over 8 bases. The germline gives CDR1 SNHLY, CDR2 FYNNEI. The CDR3 is 17 residues long. CDR3 sequence (DNA): TGTGCCAGCAGAGAAGAGACAGGACAGGGTCGAAATTCACCCCTCCACTTT. It encodes CASREETGQGRNSPLHF.

V and J are TRBV6-5 and TRBJ1-1, with D perhaps TRBD1 (5 bases). Per the germline V gene, CDR1 is MNHEY and CDR2 is SVGAGI. This CDR3 has 14 amino acids. Trimming took 7 bases from V and 4 from J, leaving 16 bases between them. CDR3 coding DNA: TGTGCCAGCAAGTCGGGGGGGAGGGGCACTGAAGCTTTCTTT. It encodes CASKSGGRGTEAFF.